A single sample is the source of the 30 T cell receptor beta chains below, sequenced in a study of shared clonotypes between healthy human individuals. Using immunoSEQ multiplex PCR, the repertoire was profiled, and TCRdb retains in-frame clones only, with some absent. Of a few million clones listed, over 85% are singletons. Specimen: naive CD4+ T cells from PBMCs. The sample's subset: CD45RA+ positively selected. The receptors here all came from a man younger than 30 in good health. Some clones in this sample may be carry-over from other donors' samples.

This clone was found once. The genes are TRBV29-1 and TRBJ2-1, with TRBD2 as a possible D gene (7 bases). The CDR3 length is 14 residues. V was pared by 5 bases and J by 1 base, with 12 bases between. The germline V gene encodes CDR1 SQVTM and CDR2 ANQGSEA. CDR3 nucleotide sequence: TGCAGCGTTCGGGGGAGGGGGTCCTACAATGAGCAGTTCTTC. Residues: CSVRGRGSYNEQFF.

The chain employs TRBV5-6 and TRBJ1-1; D may be TRBD1 (6 bases). V was pared by 3 bases and J by 1 base, with 13 bases between. CDR3 size: 15 residues. The germline V gene has CDR1 SGHDT and CDR2 YYEEEE. The CDR3 nucleotides read TGTGCCAGCAGCTCAGCGGGGACACCGAACACTGAAGCTTTCTTT. It codes for CASSSAGTPNTEAFF.

As to this clone: Other nucleotide sequences from this sample produce the same CDR3. This sequence joins TRBV7-2 and TRBJ2-7; the match to TRBD1 covers 9 bases. Unmatched junction bases numbered 2, after V lost 3 bases and J lost 2 bases. Germline lookup yields CDR1 SGHTA and CDR2 FQGNSA. This CDR3 has 14 amino acids. The CDR3 protein is CASSLGQGTYEQYF. The CDR3 DNA sequence: TGTGCCAGCAGCTTGGGACAGGGTACCTACGAGCAGTACTTC.

This chain uses TRBV5-1 with TRBJ1-2; D unresolved. V was clipped by 3 bases and J by 8 bases, with 14 bases between them. The CDR3 extends over 13 amino acids. Germline values: CDR1 SGHRS, CDR2 YFSETQ. The CDR3 coding sequence is TGCGCCAGCAGCTCGGACCGCCCTGACGGCTACACCTTC. Protein product: CASSSDRPDGYTF.

This chain joins TRBV5-1 and TRBJ2-3; unclear D gene. This CDR3 comprises 16 residues. Per the germline V gene, CDR1 is SGHRS and CDR2 is YFSETQ. V lost 0 bases and J 0 bases, leaving 11 bases between the germline ends. CDR3 protein: CASSLGRSSSTDTQYF. The CDR3 nucleotides read TGCGCCAGCAGCTTGGGTCGGTCCTCGAGCACAGATACGCAGTATTTT.

Remarks on this clone: Different DNA sequences within this sample yield the same CDR3. This chain uses TRBV30 with TRBJ1-5; possible D gene TRBD1, 6 bases. The V end lost 1 base, the J end lost 5 bases, and 9 bases lay between the germline ends. Looked up from germline, CDR1 is GTSNPN and CDR2 is SVGIG (reference sequence). The CDR3 runs 13 residues. The CDR3 region is CAWSGQGYQPQHF. The DNA for the CDR3 is TGTGCCTGGAGTGGGCAGGGGTATCAGCCCCAGCATTTT.

The genes are TRBV6-1 and TRBJ1-1, with 7 nucleotides matching TRBD1. The CDR3 runs to 13 residues. CDR1 is MNHNS and CDR2 is SASEGT in the germline V gene. V was clipped by 4 bases and J by 5 bases; unmatched bases: 4. CDR3 bases: TGTGCCAGCAGTGGGGTCAGGGGGACTGAAGCTTTCTTT. This encodes CASSGVRGTEAFF.

The CDR3 nucleotides read TGTGCCAGCAGCTCCTTAGCGGGTACCTACAATGAGCAGTTCTTC. Translation gives CASSSLAGTYNEQFF. The chain is built from TRBV9 and TRBJ2-1, with 7 bases fitting TRBD2. CDR1 is SGDLS, CDR2 YYNGEE, per germline. V was pared by 4 bases and J by 2 bases, with 6 bases of the junction left unmatched. The CDR3 loop spans 15 amino acids.

The chain is built from TRBV7-2 and TRBJ2-3, with D tentatively TRBD1 (6 bases). This CDR3 comprises 16 residues. The V end was cut by 6 bases, the J end by 2 bases, with 18 bases between. Germline V CDR1 and CDR2: SGHTA, FQGNSA. CDR3 sequence (DNA): TGTGCCAGCAGTCCCCGAGGACAGCCAAACACAGATACGCAGTATTTT. It yields the protein CASSPRGQPNTDTQYF.

This chain connects TRBV30 to TRBJ2-7; no definite D call. Deletions cut 0 bases from V and 0 bases from J, with 9 bases between. From germline, CDR1 is GTSNPN and CDR2 SVGIG (reference sequence). The CDR3 covers 14 residues. CDR3 amino acids: CAWSVMDGSYEQYF. The CDR3 nucleotides are TGTGCCTGGAGTGTGATGGACGGCTCCTACGAGCAGTACTTC.

The chain employs TRBV9 and TRBJ2-1; 8 bases fit TRBD1. The CDR3 length is 16 residues. Germline-derived CDR1 and CDR2 are SGDLS and YYNGEE. Trimming removed 4 bases from V and 8 bases from J; junction bases left unmatched: 14. The DNA of the CDR3 is TGTGCCAGCAGCTTAACCCTGAGAGACAGGGGCGATGAGCAGTTCTTC. Translation gives CASSLTLRDRGDEQFF.

V is TRBV9 and J is TRBJ2-7, with 7 bases lining up with TRBD2. With the DNA end fitting TRBJ2-1 better, the J assignment may be wrong. Germline values: CDR1 SGDLS, CDR2 YYNGEE. The CDR3 is 15 amino acids. The DNA for the CDR3 is TGTGCCAGCAGCGTTGGGCGGGAGAGGTACAATGAGCAGTTCTTC. Translating it yields CASSVGRERYNEQFF.

The chain uses TRBV28 and TRBJ1-2; D is undetermined. The germline gives CDR1 MDHEN, CDR2 SYDVKM. This CDR3 is built from 12 residues. Trimming stripped 1 base from V and 10 bases from J, with 10 bases between. In DNA, the CDR3 is TGTGCCAGCAGTTTATCCCGCCCCTACTACACCTTC. Translation gives CASSLSRPYYTF.

V is TRBV6-6 and J is TRBJ1-3, with D maybe TRBD1 (5 bases). The V gene's germline CDR1 is MNHNY and CDR2 SVGAGI (reference sequence). V dropped 0 bases and J dropped 0 bases, with 9 bases sitting between them. The CDR3 is 16 amino acids. The DNA for the CDR3 is TGTGCCAGCAGTTACTCCGGTGGGGCCTCTGGAAACACCATATATTTT. Translated, it gives CASSYSGGASGNTIYF.

The chain recombines TRBV5-1 with TRBJ2-5; no reliable D call. V shed 1 base and J shed 5 bases, with 12 bases lying between them. The CDR3 is 14 amino acids. Germline CDR1 is SGHRS and CDR2 is YFSETQ. The CDR3 region is CASSLRGWTETQYF. The CDR3 region has the DNA TGCGCCAGCAGCTTGCGTGGTTGGACGGAGACCCAGTACTTC.

The chain has TRBV7-3 and TRBJ1-1, with a tentative D call TRBD1 (6 bases). The CDR3 has 15 residues. Trimming pared 1 base from V and 3 bases from J, leaving 12 bases between. CDR1 is SGHTA and CDR2 is FQGTGA in the germline V gene. CDR3 nucleotides: TGTGCCAGCAGCTTAAATGGGGGGCCATACACTGAAGCTTTCTTT. Amino acid sequence: CASSLNGGPYTEAFF.

The chain couples TRBV18 to TRBJ1-5; the match to TRBD1 covers 7 bases. The germline CDR1 and CDR2 sequences are KGHSH and LQKENI. J was trimmed by 6 bases and V by 3 bases; bases with no gene match: 11. CDR3 size: 16 residues. CDR3 DNA: TGTGCCAGCTCACCCCGGATCAGGGGGGAGATTCAGCCCCAGCATTTT. It translates to CASSPRIRGEIQPQHF.

The chain combines TRBV5-1 with TRBJ2-1; 7 nucleotides line up with TRBD2. From germline, CDR1 is SGHRS and CDR2 YFSETQ. This CDR3 region has 16 residues. The trim removed 4 bases at V and 0 bases at J, leaving 7 bases unmatched. The CDR3 region has the DNA TGCGCCAGCAGCCCTCTAGCGGACCTCTCCTACAATGAGCAGTTCTTC. Residues: CASSPLADLSYNEQFF.

The chain carries TRBV5-1 and TRBJ2-3; D gene ambiguous. The V end lost 4 bases, the J end lost 2 bases, and 14 bases lay between the germline ends. This CDR3 region has 15 residues. Germline V gives CDR1 SGHRS, CDR2 YFSETQ. The CDR3: CASSPRTGPTDTQYF. As DNA, the CDR3 is TGCGCCAGCAGCCCGCGGACGGGTCCCACAGATACGCAGTATTTT.

The chain combines TRBV7-2 with TRBJ2-7; D may be TRBD1 (7 bases). Trimming removed 0 bases from V and 3 bases from J, with 15 bases in between. This CDR3 is built from 16 residues. Germline CDR1 and CDR2: SGHTA and FQGNSA. The CDR3 sequence is CASSLAQRQGGYEQYF. The CDR3 DNA reads TGTGCCAGCAGCTTAGCGCAAAGACAGGGAGGCTACGAGCAGTACTTC.

This clone has only one observation. The rearrangement links TRBV18 to TRBJ2-2; a possible D gene is TRBD2 (6 bases). V was clipped by 1 base and J by 3 bases, with 9 bases between them. Germline-derived CDR1 and CDR2 are KGHSH and LQKENI. This CDR3 contains 15 residues. CDR3 bases: TGTGCCAGCTCACCACTAGCGGTCCACACCGGGGAGCTGTTTTTT. Encoded protein: CASSPLAVHTGELFF.

The chain joins TRBV28 to TRBJ2-7, with D possibly TRBD1 on 6 matching bases. The V gene's germline CDR1 is MDHEN and CDR2 SYDVKM. This CDR3 region has 15 residues. The germline V and J ends were trimmed by 1 base and 3 bases, with 13 bases remaining between them. CDR3 loop: CASSLFTGKNYEQYF. CDR3 sequence (DNA): TGTGCCAGCAGTTTATTTACAGGGAAAAACTACGAGCAGTACTTC. The complete variable domain, with remaining parts taken from reference TRBV28 and TRBJ2-7, reads DVKVTQSSRYLVKRTGEKVFLECVQDMDHENMFWYRQDPGLGLRLIYFSYDVKMKEKGDIPEGYSVSREKKERFSLILESASTNQTSMYLCASSLFTGKNYEQYFGPGTRLTVT.

This clone was observed a single time. Other nucleotide sequences in the sample specify the same CDR3. The chain has TRBV30 and TRBJ1-2; D might be TRBD1 (6 bases). Germline V CDR1 and CDR2: GTSNPN, SVGIG (reference sequence). V lost 0 bases, J lost 8 bases, and 7 bases lay in between. CDR3 length equals 11 residues. The CDR3 DNA sequence: TGTGCCTGGAGTGTCAGGGGAGGCTACACCTTC. This encodes CAWSVRGGYTF.

The chain has TRBV4-3 and TRBJ1-2, with 8 bases lining up with TRBD1. CDR1 and CDR2 (germline): LGHNA, YSLEER. This CDR3 is 14 amino acids long. V shed 4 bases, J shed 7 bases, and the junction held 8 bases outside the gene matches. The CDR3 reads CASSPDGQGGGYTF. The CDR3 DNA reads as TGCGCCAGCAGCCCAGATGGACAGGGAGGTGGCTACACCTTC.

The chain employs TRBV7-9 and TRBJ2-1, with D tentatively TRBD1 or TRBD2 (5 bases each). V was clipped by 2 bases and J by 0 bases, with 17 bases between them. CDR3 size: 18 residues. The germline V gene has CDR1 SEHNR and CDR2 FQNEAQ (reference sequence). The CDR3 loop reads CASSLRPLWGSSYNEQFF. CDR3 DNA: TGTGCCAGCAGCTTAAGGCCCCTATGGGGGAGCTCCTACAATGAGCAGTTCTTC.

The rearrangement links TRBV27 to TRBJ2-3; D might be TRBD1 (6 bases). Trimming shortened V by 5 bases and J by 1 base, and 10 bases separated the two germline ends. CDR1 MNHEY and CDR2 SMNVEV come from the germline V gene (reference sequence). CDR3 size: 14 residues. The CDR3 DNA sequence: TGTGCCAGCAGTAGACCAGGGGGCACAGATACGCAGTATTTT. Translating it yields CASSRPGGTDTQYF.

This chain connects TRBV28 to TRBJ1-4; TRBD1 matches at 9 bases. The CDR3 has 14 amino acids. V lost 5 bases to trimming and J lost 6 bases; unmatched junction nucleotides: 4. Germline V gene lookup returns CDR1 MDHEN and CDR2 SYDVKM. The DNA of the CDR3 is TGTGCCAGCAGTCCCGGGACAGGGCATGAAAAACTGTTTTTT. This translates into CASSPGTGHEKLFF.

The chain has TRBV13 and TRBJ2-1, with D perhaps matching TRBD2 (5 bases). This CDR3 comprises 16 residues. The V gene's germline CDR1 is PRHDT and CDR2 FYEKMQ (reference sequence). The ends were cut back, 7 bases at V and 4 bases at J, with 20 bases in the middle. The CDR3: CASTHQKGALYNEQFF. The DNA of the CDR3 is TGTGCCAGCACCCACCAAAAGGGAGCGCTTTACAATGAGCAGTTCTTC.

A note on this clone: Since the CDR3 does not end with the conserved phenylalanine or tryptophan, this likely comes from a read error. It is unclear where the CDR3 begins or ends on the DNA, so no DNA is shown, and the CDR3 is as TCRdb lists it. This sequence joins TRBV21-1 and TRBJ1-1; the tabulated D call, TRBD1, remains unverified against the DNA. TRBV21-1 corresponds to a pseudogene. The CDR3 has 13 amino acids, counting both end residues. CDR3 loop: CASRPKLCHGYRT.

The chain carries TRBV28 and TRBJ2-4; D ambiguous. The germline V and J ends were trimmed by 4 bases and 0 bases, with 10 bases remaining between them. The CDR3 runs 15 residues. Germline CDR1 MDHEN, CDR2 SYDVKM. This CDR3 is CASSSRTLAKNIQYF. CDR3 nucleotides: TGTGCCAGCAGTTCCCGGACCTTAGCCAAAAACATTCAGTACTTC. Filled out from reference TRBV28 and TRBJ2-4, the complete variable domain reads DVKVTQSSRYLVKRTGEKVFLECVQDMDHENMFWYRQDPGLGLRLIYFSYDVKMKEKGDIPEGYSVSREKKERFSLILESASTNQTSMYLCASSSRTLAKNIQYFGAGTRLSVL.